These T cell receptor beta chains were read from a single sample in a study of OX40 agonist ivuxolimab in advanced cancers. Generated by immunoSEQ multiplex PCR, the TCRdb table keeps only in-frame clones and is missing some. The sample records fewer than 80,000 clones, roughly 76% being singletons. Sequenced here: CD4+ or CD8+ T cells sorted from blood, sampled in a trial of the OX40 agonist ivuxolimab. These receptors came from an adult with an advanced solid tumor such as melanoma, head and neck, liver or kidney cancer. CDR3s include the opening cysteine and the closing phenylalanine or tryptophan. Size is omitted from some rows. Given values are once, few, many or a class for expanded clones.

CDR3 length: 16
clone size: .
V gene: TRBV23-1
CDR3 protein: CASSLPGQGINGELFF

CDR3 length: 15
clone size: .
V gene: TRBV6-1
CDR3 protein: CASSEAPGQYYEQYF

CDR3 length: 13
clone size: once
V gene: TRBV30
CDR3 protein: CASPSATNEKLFF

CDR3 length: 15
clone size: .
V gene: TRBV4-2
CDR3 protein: CASSLGRDTQNIQYF

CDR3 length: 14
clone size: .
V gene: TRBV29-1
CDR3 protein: CSVAPAGRTDTQYF

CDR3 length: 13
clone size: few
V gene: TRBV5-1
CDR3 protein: CASSLWTTYGYTF

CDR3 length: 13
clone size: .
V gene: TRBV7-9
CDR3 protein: CASSLVANTEAFF

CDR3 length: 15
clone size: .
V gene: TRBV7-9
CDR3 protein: CASSPRTGKNTEAFF

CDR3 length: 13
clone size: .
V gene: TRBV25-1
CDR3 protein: CASSEVGADTQYF

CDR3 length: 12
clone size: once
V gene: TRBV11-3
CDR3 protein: CASSFEQKKLFF

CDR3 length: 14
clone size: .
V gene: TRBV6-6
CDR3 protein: CASSYVGNSAGYTF

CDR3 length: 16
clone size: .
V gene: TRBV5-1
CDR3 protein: CASSLGWGRANTEAFF

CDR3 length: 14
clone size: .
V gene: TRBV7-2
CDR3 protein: CASSSQTGYYEQYF

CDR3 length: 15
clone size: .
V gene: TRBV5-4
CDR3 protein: CASSRMDRAGTPLHF

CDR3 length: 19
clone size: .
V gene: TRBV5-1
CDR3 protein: CASSLGWDHWDATNEKLFF

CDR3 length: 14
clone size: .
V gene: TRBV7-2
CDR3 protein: CASSLAVRSYEQYF

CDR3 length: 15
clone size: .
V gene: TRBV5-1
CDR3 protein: CASSLTGVSTDTQYF

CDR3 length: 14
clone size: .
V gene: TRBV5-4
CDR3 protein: CASSWGQGNTEAFF

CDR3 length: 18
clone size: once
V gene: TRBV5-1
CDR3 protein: CASSYSTGFYSGANVLTF

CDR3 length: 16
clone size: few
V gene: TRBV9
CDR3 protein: CASSTGTGHSNQPQHF

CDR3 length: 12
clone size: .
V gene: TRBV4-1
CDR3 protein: CASSQVSSGYTF

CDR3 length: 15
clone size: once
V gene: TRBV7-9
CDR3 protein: CASSGTGGAIYGYTF

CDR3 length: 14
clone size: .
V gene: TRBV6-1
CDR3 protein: CASSGRTFNEKLFF

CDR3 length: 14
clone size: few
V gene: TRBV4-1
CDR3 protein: CASSQVTLYNEQFF

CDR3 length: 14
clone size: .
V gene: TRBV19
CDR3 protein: CASSGTRGYNEQFF

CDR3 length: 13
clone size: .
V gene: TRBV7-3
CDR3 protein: CASSPGTGETQYF

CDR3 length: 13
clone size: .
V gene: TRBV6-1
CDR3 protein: CASRSSGVYGYTF

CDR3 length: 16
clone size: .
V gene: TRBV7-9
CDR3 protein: CASSSEIWLSGNTIYF

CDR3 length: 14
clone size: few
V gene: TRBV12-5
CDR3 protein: CASGSTGISYEQYF

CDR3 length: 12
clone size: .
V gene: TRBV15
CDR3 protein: CATSQGNYGYTF

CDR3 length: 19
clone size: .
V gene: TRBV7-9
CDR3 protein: CASSFVGRGGDFVQETQYF

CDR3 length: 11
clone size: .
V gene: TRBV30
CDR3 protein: CAWSVLYEQFF

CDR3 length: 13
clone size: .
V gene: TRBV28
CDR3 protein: CASKTSSTDTQYF

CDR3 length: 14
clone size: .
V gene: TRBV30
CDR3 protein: CAWDRDRVTHEQYF

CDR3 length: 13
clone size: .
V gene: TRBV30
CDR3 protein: CAWRPQGVETQYF

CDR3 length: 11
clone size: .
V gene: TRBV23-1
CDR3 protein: CASLWGREQYF

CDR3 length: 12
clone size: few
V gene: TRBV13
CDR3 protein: CASSGTAYGYTF

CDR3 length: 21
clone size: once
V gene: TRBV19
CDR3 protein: CASSMGWAGWLQSPGANVLTF

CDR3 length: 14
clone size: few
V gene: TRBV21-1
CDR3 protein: CASSESTGSTEAFF

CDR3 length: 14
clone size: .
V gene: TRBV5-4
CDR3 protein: CASREGGGNTEAFF

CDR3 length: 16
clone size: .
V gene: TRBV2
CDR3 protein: CASRAQGYIGSQPQHF

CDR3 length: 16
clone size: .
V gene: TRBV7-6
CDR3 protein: CASSLGGAAPNYGYTF

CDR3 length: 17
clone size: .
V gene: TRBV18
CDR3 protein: CASSPGASGGAANEQFF

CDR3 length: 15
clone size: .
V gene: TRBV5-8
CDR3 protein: CASSFTGATNYGYTF

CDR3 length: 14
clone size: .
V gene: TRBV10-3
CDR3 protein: CAISEEGGRTEAFF

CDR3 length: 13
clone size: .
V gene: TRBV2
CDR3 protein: CASSRDPAYEQYF

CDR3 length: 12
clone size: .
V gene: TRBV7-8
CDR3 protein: CASSFLPETQYF

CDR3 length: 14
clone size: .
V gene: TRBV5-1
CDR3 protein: CASSLGGLSNTQYF

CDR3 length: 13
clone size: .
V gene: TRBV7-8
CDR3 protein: CASSHGHTGELFF

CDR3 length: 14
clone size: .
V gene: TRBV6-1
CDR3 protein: CASSIGANTGELFF

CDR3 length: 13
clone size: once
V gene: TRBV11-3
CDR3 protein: CASSGTGTDTQYF

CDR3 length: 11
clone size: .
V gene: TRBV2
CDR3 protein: CASTREGLQYF

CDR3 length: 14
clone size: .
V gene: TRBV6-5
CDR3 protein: CASSSVLGPTEAFF

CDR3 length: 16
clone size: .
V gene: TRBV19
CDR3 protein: CASSISTSGGTYEQYF

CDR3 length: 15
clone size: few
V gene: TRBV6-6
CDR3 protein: CASSYGSRSEYGYTF

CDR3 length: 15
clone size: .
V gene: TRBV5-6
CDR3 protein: CAGSTRDRVGQPQHF

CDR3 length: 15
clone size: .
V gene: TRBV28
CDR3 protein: CASSGTGTGGYEQYF

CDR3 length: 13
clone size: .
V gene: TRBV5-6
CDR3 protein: CASSLWYSYEQYF

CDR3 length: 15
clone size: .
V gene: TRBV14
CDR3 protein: CASSQDWGPDSGYTF